This T cell receptor beta chain was obtained from a study of control samples from healthy donors and cancer patients. Profiling relied on immunoSEQ multiplex PCR, and the TCRdb table lists in-frame clones only, not all of them. This sample has some 120,000 clones, with 88% found just once. The TCR originated in a woman between 70 and 85 years old in good health. Sequencing was carried out using blood.

The CDR3 DNA reads as TGTGCCAGTAGTATAGGGGGGCCTCCAGGACAGTCCCCTAACTATGGCTACACCTTC. Translated: CASSIGGPPGQSPNYGYTF. The V call is TRBV19, the J call TRBJ1-2; weak D call: TRBD1 (6 bases). CDR3 length: 19 amino acids. V was cut by 1 base and J by 0 bases, with 21 bases left in between. The germline V gene encodes CDR1 LNHDA and CDR2 SQIVND (reference sequence).